Below are 4 T cell receptor beta chains sequenced from a single sample in a study of response to subunit inactivated influenza vaccine. Using its own MiXCR run on the RT-PCR reads, TCRdb lists one record per CDR3 protein. The top ten hold around 3% of the sample, which has 500,000 or so distinct CDR3 sequences, about 17% seen once. The sample here was CD4+ T cells sorted from PBMCs, taken about 23 months after vaccination. Receptors originate from a man aged 50 to 69 who received an inactivated influenza vaccine.

This clonotype was seen many times. The J gene is TRBJ2-7, the V gene TRBV12-3 or TRBV12-4; either TRBD1 or TRBD2 may supply D (5 bases each). The CDR3 extends over 13 amino acids. Trimming cost V 6 bases and J 7 bases, with 16 bases left between them. CDR3 protein: CASSLGAFEEQYF. CDR3 bases: TGTGCCAGCAGCCTCGGGGCCTTTGAGGAGCAGTACTTC.

In its sample, this clonotype was seen a few times. This chain links TRBV29-1 with TRBJ2-7, with 7 nucleotides matching TRBD2. The CDR3 totals 14 residues. The V segment lost 0 bases and the J segment 7 bases; nucleotides outside the gene matches: 9. Germline loops: CDR1 SQVTM, CDR2 ANQGSEA. The CDR3 DNA reads as TGCAGCGTTGAAGATCGTCGGGGAGGGAATGAGCAGTACTTC. This codes for CSVEDRRGGNEQYF.

Many counts were recorded for this clonotype. This chain links TRBV28 with TRBJ2-4; a possible D gene is TRBD1 (6 bases). Germline V gene data show CDR1 as MDHEN and CDR2 as SYDVKM. V was trimmed by 7 bases and J by 5 bases, leaving 15 bases between them. The CDR3 has 14 residues. CDR3 residues: CASTRSGAENIQYF. The DNA for the CDR3 is TGTGCCAGCACCCGTTCAGGGGCGGAAAACATTCAGTACTTC.

The V and J genes are TRBV29-1 and TRBJ1-1; the D gene is possibly TRBD1 (5 bases). The CDR3 length is 17 residues. Trimming stripped 6 bases from V and 3 bases from J, with 26 bases between. Germline lookup yields CDR1 SQVTM and CDR2 ANQGSEA. CDR3 sequence: CSVKGPLGGNLDTEAFF. The CDR3 DNA reads TGCAGCGTCAAAGGGCCCCTTGGGGGGAACCTTGACACTGAAGCTTTCTTT. The full variable domain, in which reference TRBV29-1 and TRBJ1-1 provide the parts outside the CDR3, is SAVISQKPSRDICQRGTSLTIQCQVDSQVTMMFWYRQQPGQSLTLIATANQGSEATYESGFVIDKFPISRPNLTFSTLTVSNMSPEDSSIYLCSVKGPLGGNLDTEAFFGQGTRLTVV.